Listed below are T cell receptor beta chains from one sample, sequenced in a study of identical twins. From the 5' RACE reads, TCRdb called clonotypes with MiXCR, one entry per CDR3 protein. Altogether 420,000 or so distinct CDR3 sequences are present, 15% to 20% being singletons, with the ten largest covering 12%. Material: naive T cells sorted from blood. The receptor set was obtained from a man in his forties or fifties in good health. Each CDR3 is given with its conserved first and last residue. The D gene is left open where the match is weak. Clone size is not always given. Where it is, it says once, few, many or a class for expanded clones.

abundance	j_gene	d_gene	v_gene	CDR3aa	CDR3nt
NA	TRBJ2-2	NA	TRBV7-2	CASTAGWVAGELFF	TGTGCCAGCACCGCAGGGTGGGTGGCCGGGGAGCTGTTTTTT
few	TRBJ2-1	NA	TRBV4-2	CASSHTSGDEQFF	TGTGCCAGCAGCCATACCTCCGGGGATGAGCAGTTCTTC
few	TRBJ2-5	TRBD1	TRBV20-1	CSAVDRKETQYF	TGCAGTGCCGTGGACAGGAAAGAGACCCAGTACTTC
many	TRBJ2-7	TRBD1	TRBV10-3	CAIRRTGPSSYEQYF	TGTGCCATCAGAAGGACAGGTCCCAGCTCCTACGAGCAGTACTTC
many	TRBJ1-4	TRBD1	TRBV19	CASRTGEELFF	TGTGCCAGTAGAACAGGGGAGGAACTGTTTTTT
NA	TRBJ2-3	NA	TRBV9	CASSVSGYTDTQYF	TGTGCCAGCAGCGTAAGCGGTTACACAGATACGCAGTATTTT
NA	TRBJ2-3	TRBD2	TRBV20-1	CSASRLANTDTQYF	TGCAGTGCTAGCAGACTAGCGAACACAGATACGCAGTATTTT
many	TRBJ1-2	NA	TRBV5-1	CASSLLPRSFGGPGSF	TGCGCCAGCAGCTTGCTTCCACGTTCCTTTGGGGGACCCGGATCCTTC
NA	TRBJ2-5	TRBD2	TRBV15	CATSRAGGPLSLETQYF	TGTGCCACCAGCAGAGCGGGAGGGCCGCTCTCTCTCGAGACCCAGTACTTC
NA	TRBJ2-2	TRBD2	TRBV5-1	CASSLVVLADTGELFF	TGCGCCAGCAGCCTTGTCGTTCTAGCGGACACCGGGGAGCTGTTTTTT
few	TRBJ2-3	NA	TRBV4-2	CASSHPSSRVRSDTQYF	TGTGCCAGCAGCCACCCTTCATCTAGGGTGAGGTCAGATACGCAGTATTTT
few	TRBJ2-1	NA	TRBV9	CASSVVQTASNEQFF	TGTGCCAGCAGCGTCGTACAGACGGCCTCCAATGAGCAGTTCTTC
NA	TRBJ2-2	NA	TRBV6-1	CASNPTEPWIGELFF	TGTGCCAGCAACCCGACGGAGCCTTGGATCGGGGAGCTGTTTTTT
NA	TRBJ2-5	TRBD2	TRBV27	CASSLGLAGAPGTQYF	TGTGCCAGCAGTTTAGGGCTAGCGGGGGCGCCGGGGACCCAGTACTTC
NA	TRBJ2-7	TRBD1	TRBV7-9	CASSFFLGQGVHEQYF	TGTGCCAGCAGCTTTTTTCTGGGACAGGGAGTCCACGAGCAGTACTTC
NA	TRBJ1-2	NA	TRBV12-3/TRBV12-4	CASSSSDGYGYTF	TGTGCCAGCAGTTCCTCGGACGGTTATGGCTACACCTTC
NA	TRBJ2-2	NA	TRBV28	CASSKWDRPPAGELFF	TGTGCCAGCAGTAAGTGGGACCGACCACCAGCAGGGGAGCTGTTTTTT
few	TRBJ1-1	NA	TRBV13	CASSSAGGVNTEAFF	TGTGCCAGCAGCTCCGCCGGTGGGGTGAACACTGAAGCTTTCTTT
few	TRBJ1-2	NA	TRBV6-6	CASSYMQNYGYTF	TGTGCCAGCAGTTACATGCAGAACTATGGCTACACCTTC
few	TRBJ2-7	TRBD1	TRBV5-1	CASSSGQATYEQYF	TGCGCCAGCAGCTCGGGACAGGCTACCTACGAGCAGTACTTC
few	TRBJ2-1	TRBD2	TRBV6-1	CASSEARLAGMYEQFF	TGTGCCAGCAGTGAAGCCCGACTAGCGGGAATGTATGAGCAGTTCTTC
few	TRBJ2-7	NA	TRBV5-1	CASSLVSGAYEQYF	TGCGCCAGCAGCTTGGTTAGCGGAGCCTACGAGCAGTACTTC
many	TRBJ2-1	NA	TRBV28	CASSLNHYEQFF	TGTGCCAGCAGTTTGAATCACTATGAGCAGTTCTTC
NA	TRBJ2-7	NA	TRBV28	CASSSHGGRYEQYF	TGTGCCAGCAGTTCCCACGGGGGGCGTTACGAGCAGTACTTC
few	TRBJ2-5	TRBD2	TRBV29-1	CSVDSGGETQYF	TGCAGCGTTGACTCGGGGGGGGAGACCCAGTACTTC
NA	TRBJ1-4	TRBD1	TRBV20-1	CSAPTGKDEKLFF	TGCAGTGCCCCGACAGGGAAGGATGAAAAACTGTTTTTT
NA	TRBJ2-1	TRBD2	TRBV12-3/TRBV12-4	CASSLSDPGLAVSYNEQFF	TGTGCCAGCAGTTTATCCGACCCCGGACTAGCGGTTTCCTACAATGAGCAGTTCTTC
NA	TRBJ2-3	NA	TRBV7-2	CASSLSGFSTDTQYF	TGTGCCAGCAGCTTATCGGGGTTCTCCACAGATACGCAGTATTTT
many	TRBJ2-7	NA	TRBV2	CASSEGRRDPYEQYF	TGTGCCAGCAGTGAGGGGCGGCGGGACCCCTACGAGCAGTACTTC
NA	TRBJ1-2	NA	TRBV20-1	CSAIGQQYGYTF	TGCAGTGCCATCGGACAGCAGTATGGCTACACCTTC
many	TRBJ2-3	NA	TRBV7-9	CASSLARVAGDTQYF	TGTGCCAGCAGCTTAGCAAGGGTAGCAGGAGATACGCAGTATTTT
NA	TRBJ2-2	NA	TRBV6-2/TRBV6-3	CASSSVPRWGRTGELFF	TGTGCCAGCAGTTCCGTCCCCCGTTGGGGGCGCACCGGGGAGCTGTTTTTT
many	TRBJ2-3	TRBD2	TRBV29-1	CSVEASAGADTQYF	TGCAGCGTTGAAGCGTCAGCGGGGGCCGATACGCAGTATTTT
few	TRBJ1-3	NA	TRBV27	CASSSHGHLSGNTIYF	TGTGCCAGCAGTTCGCACGGACACCTCTCTGGAAACACCATATATTTT
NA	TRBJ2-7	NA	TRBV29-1	CSVEGQGNEQYF	TGCAGCGTTGAAGGGCAGGGCAACGAGCAGTACTTC
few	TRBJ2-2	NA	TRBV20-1	CSVSEPLNTGELFF	TGCAGTGTTTCAGAACCGCTGAACACCGGGGAGCTGTTTTTT
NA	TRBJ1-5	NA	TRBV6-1	CASSGPSGGGNQPQHF	TGTGCCAGCAGTGGACCCAGCGGGGGTGGCAATCAGCCCCAGCATTTT
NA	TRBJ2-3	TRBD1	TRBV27	CASSLLSFLGRGLEDTQYF	TGTGCCAGCAGTTTGTTGTCGTTTTTGGGCAGGGGGCTAGAAGATACGCAGTATTTT
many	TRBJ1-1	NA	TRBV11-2	CASGRSAEAFF	TGTGCCAGCGGACGTTCCGCTGAAGCTTTCTTT
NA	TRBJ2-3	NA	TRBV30	CAWSGDTQYF	TGTGCCTGGAGTGGGGACACGCAGTATTTT
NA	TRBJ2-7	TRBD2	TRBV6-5	CASSYMSGLAGGGNEQYF	TGTGCCAGCAGTTACATGTCCGGACTAGCGGGAGGAGGAAACGAGCAGTACTTC
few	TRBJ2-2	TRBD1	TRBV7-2	CASSTRQGRRTGELFF	TGTGCCAGCAGCACACGACAGGGGCGGCGGACCGGGGAGCTGTTTTTT
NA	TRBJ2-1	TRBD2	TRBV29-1	CSIWTSGSGDEQFF	TGCAGCATTTGGACTAGCGGGAGTGGCGATGAGCAGTTCTTC
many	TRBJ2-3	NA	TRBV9	CASSVEGTITDTQYF	TGTGCCAGCAGCGTAGAGGGAACTATCACAGATACGCAGTATTTT
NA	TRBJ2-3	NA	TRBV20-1	CSARGGGAPDTQYF	TGCAGTGCTAGAGGTGGGGGGGCACCTGATACGCAGTATTTT
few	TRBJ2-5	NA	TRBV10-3	CAISESHRQETQYF	TGTGCCATCAGTGAGTCGCACAGACAAGAGACCCAGTACTTC
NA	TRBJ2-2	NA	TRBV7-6	CASSLSTGLTGELFF	TGTGCCAGCAGCCTATCCACAGGACTCACCGGGGAGCTGTTTTTT
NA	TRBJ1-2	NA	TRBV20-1	CSAGRTGDNYGYTF	TGCAGTGCTGGGAGGACGGGGGATAACTATGGCTACACCTTC
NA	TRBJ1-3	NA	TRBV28	CASSTGLISGNTIYF	TGTGCCAGCAGCACTGGACTGATTTCTGGAAACACCATATATTTT
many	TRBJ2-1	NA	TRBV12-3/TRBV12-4	CASSPIVTGNEQFF	TGTGCCAGCAGTCCAATAGTCACAGGGAATGAGCAGTTCTTC
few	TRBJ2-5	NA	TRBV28	CASGKGRQETQYF	TGTGCCAGCGGGAAGGGTCGGCAAGAGACCCAGTACTTC